This T cell receptor (beta chain) was sequenced during a study of blood T cell repertoires in COVID-19. About the research overall: The study drew acute and convalescent COVID-19 samples from the United States, Italy and Spain.

Germline CDR1 reads SGHRS; CDR2 reads YFSETQ. V lost 0 bases and J 4 bases, leaving 11 bases between the germline ends. There are 15 residues in the CDR3. Sequenced by immunoSEQ multiplex PCR; TCRdb stores in-frame clones only, minus some. The sample has about 200,000 clones; around nine tenths are singletons. The genes are TRBV5-1 and TRBJ1-3, with unresolved D. Sequenced: peripheral blood. The origin of this receptor is a man aged 55-75 years who had recovered from COVID-19. CDR3 region: CASSLVGALGNTIYF. CDR3 coding DNA: TGCGCCAGCAGCTTGGTCGGAGCGCTCGGAAACACCATATATTTT.